Given below is one TCR beta chain in context. Its antigen is still unknown. This sample is part of a study of cytomegalovirus exposure and HLA in healthy donors. Study information: Among the approximately 380 donors who were genotyped, about 80% fell in the genetic ancestry cluster that is associated with self-reported Caucasian donors. Study-level results: TCR beta V- and J-gene trimming was later associated with a missense DCLRE1C variant. Segments of the TCR beta V type were, in most cases, productive about 90% or about 30% of the time in an earlier analysis.

In the PCR, 60 Vbeta and 13 Jbeta primers were used. The protocol was immunoSEQ multiplex PCR, while the TCRdb copy is restricted to in-frame clones and leaves out a portion. In the table there are about 100,000 clones, roughly 80% of which are singletons. The V and J ends lost 4 bases and 7 bases respectively, with 7 bases between them. The CDR3 is 11 residues long. In germline, CDR1 is SGHDN, CDR2 FVKESK. The rearrangement uses TRBV14 and TRBJ1-1; D is uncertain. The source material was PBMCs. The TCR sequence derives from a man aged 40-49 years in good health and CMV-seronegative. For the CDR3, the DNA is TGTGCCAGCAGCCGCGGGGTTGAAGCTTTCTTT. As protein: CASSRGVEAFF.